The 20 T cell receptor beta chains in this list originate from one sample, sequenced in a study of tumor-infiltrating lymphocytes in primary liver carcinoma. TCR beta cDNA was prepared out of around 460 ng total RNA by means of a constant-region primer. Library construction for TCR beta comprised three nested multiplex PCR rounds performed with slightly modified ARM-PCR. Rounds one and two of PCR, each of 10 to 11 cycles, were primed with TRBV1-TRBV30 forward primers and a C-beta reverse primer. TCRdb recomputed calls from the multiplex PCR reads with MiXCR, one row per CDR3 protein. Here the sample spans fewer than 400,000 distinct CDR3 sequences, nearly 60% being singletons. RNA isolated from unsorted whole blood supplied the blood RNA, with germline DNA also extracted. What was sequenced was peripheral blood. All receptors derive from a woman between 25 and 40 years old with primary liver carcinoma and hepatitis B virus infection.

Turning to this clonotype: One end of the junction is discordant with germline, which a read error may explain. The CDR3 nucleotides read TGTACCAGCAGCTTAGAAGCGGGAGGGATTTACGAGCAGTACTTC. Protein product: CTSSLEAGGIYEQYF. The rearrangement joins TRBV7-8 to TRBJ2-7; 10 bases map to TRBD2. CDR1 is SGHVS and CDR2 is FQNEAQ in the germline V gene. The CDR3 sequence is 15 residues long. The full variable domain, completed using reference TRBV7-8 and TRBJ2-7, is GAGVSQSPRYKVAKRGQDVALRCDPISGHVSLFWYQQALGQGPEFLTYFQNEAQLDKSGLPSDRFFAERPEGSVSTLKIQRTQQEDSAVYLCTSSLEAGGIYEQYFGPGTRLTVT.

The chain couples TRBV5-1 to TRBJ2-1; TRBD1 might be the D (5 bases). V lost 4 bases, J lost 7 bases, and 15 bases lay in between. Germline loops: CDR1 SGHRS, CDR2 YFSETQ. The length of the CDR3 is 14 residues. The CDR3: CASSTVTVANEQFF. Here the CDR3 DNA reads TGCGCCAGCAGCACCGTGACAGTTGCAAATGAGCAGTTCTTC.

This chain joins TRBV5-4 and TRBJ2-1; TRBD2 aligns across 7 bases. With V trimmed by 4 bases and J by 9 bases, 7 bases remained unmatched. Germline assignment: CDR1 SGHNT and CDR2 YYREEE (reference sequence). The CDR3 extends over 13 amino acids. The chain's CDR3 is CASSTRLAGEQFF. The DNA for the CDR3 is TGTGCCAGCAGCACCCGACTAGCCGGTGAGCAGTTCTTC.

The chain joins TRBV12-3 or TRBV12-4 to TRBJ2-5; D ambiguous. This CDR3 is built from 13 residues. With 5 bases removed from V and 2 bases from J, the gap between germline ends came to 9 bases. The CDR3 DNA follows: TGTGCCAGCAGTCCTAGAGCACAAGAGACCCAGTACTTC. This sequence encodes CASSPRAQETQYF.

In the case of this clonotype: Because the CDR3 is missing its conserved closing phenylalanine or tryptophan, this is likely a read error. The DNA is left out, because the CDR3 cannot be placed on it with certainty; the CDR3 is given as TCRdb lists it. The rearrangement uses TRBV7-9 and TRBJ2-1; the D call of TRBD1 is as the table states it, not checked on the DNA. The CDR3 is 16 residues long, counting both termini. Germline CDR1 is SEHNR and CDR2 is FQNEAQ (reference sequence). CDR3 residues: CASSHIPGQGSNEQIL.

This rearrangement joins TRBV10-1 to TRBJ2-2; 8 bases are a match to TRBD1. The junction had 4 bases not matched to a gene; V was cut back by 2 bases and J by 2 bases. The germline gives CDR1 WNHNN, CDR2 SYGVQD (reference sequence). The CDR3 has 16 residues. CDR3 sequence reads: CASSETGGSNTGELFF. The CDR3 DNA sequence: TGCGCCAGCAGTGAGACAGGGGGTAGCAACACCGGGGAGCTGTTTTTT.

On this clonotype itself: A read error may account for a junction end that differs from germline. The chain employs TRBV7-8 and TRBJ2-3, with 13 bases identical to TRBD2. CDR3 length equals 17 residues. The germline V gene has CDR1 SGHVS and CDR2 FQNEAQ. Here the CDR3 reads CAGSSTRTSGSVNTQYF. The CDR3 nucleotides are TGTGCCGGCAGCTCTACTCGGACTAGCGGGAGTGTAAATACGCAGTATTTT.

About this clonotype: A read error is possible here, since a much larger clone lies one base away. The V and J genes are TRBV6-1 and TRBJ2-6; a possible D gene is TRBD1 (5 bases). CDR1 and CDR2 from the germline V gene are MNHNS and SASEGT. This CDR3 contains 15 residues. DNA for the CDR3: TGTGCCAGCAGTGAGTCAGCCTCTGGGGCCAACGTCCCGACTTTC. Its translation: CASSESASGANVPTF.

The V call is TRBV6-5, the J call TRBJ2-2, with D perhaps given as TRBD1 or TRBD2 (5 bases each). The V gene lost 8 bases and the J gene lost 4 bases, with 14 bases spanning the gap. This CDR3 is built from 14 residues. The germline gives CDR1 MNHEY, CDR2 SVGAGI. CDR3 amino acids: CASDSRGFTGELFF. The CDR3 nucleotides are TGTGCCAGCGACAGTAGAGGGTTCACCGGGGAGCTGTTTTTT.

Only one count was recorded for this clonotype. It may be a read error: a sequence one base away is much more abundant. Since the CDR3 does not end with the conserved phenylalanine or tryptophan, this likely comes from a read error. This chain links TRBV12-3 or TRBV12-4 with TRBJ1-5; D is possibly TRBD1 (6 bases). CDR3 length: 14 amino acids. The germline V and J ends were trimmed by 5 bases and 2 bases, with 10 bases remaining between them. The CDR3 here is CASSLGGGNQPQHS. The DNA for the CDR3 is TGTGCCAGCAGTCTCGGGGGCGGCAATCAGCCCCAGCATTCT.

Many counts were recorded for this clonotype. The chain joins TRBV29-1 to TRBJ2-3, with 11 bases fitting TRBD2. There are 14 residues in the CDR3. Per the germline V gene, CDR1 is SQVTM and CDR2 is ANQGSEA. As DNA, the CDR3 is TGCAGAAGCGTGGGACTAGCGGACAGAGATACGCAGTATTTT. Amino acid sequence: CRSVGLADRDTQYF.

A few counts support this clonotype. This chain joins TRBV6-5 and TRBJ2-2; 7 bases fit TRBD2. Trimming removed 10 bases from V and 7 bases from J; junction bases left unmatched: 15. This CDR3 spans 15 amino acids. Germline V gives CDR1 MNHEY, CDR2 SVGAGI. The CDR3 region has the DNA TGTGCCACCGCCAACGCGGGAGCTTTCGGCGGGGAGCTGTTTTTT. This translates into CATANAGAFGGELFF.

In this sample, this clonotype turned up many times. This chain uses TRBV11-2 with TRBJ2-7; D unresolved. The CDR3 totals 12 residues. V was trimmed by 4 bases and J by 4 bases, leaving 8 bases between them. Per germline, CDR1 SGHAT and CDR2 FQNNGV. The CDR3 loop is CASSSPRYEQYF. CDR3 nucleotides: TGTGCCAGCAGCTCCCCGAGGTACGAGCAGTACTTC.

In regard to this clonotype: A much larger clone lies one base from this, so it may be a read error. The V and J genes are TRBV11-2 and TRBJ2-2; D is perhaps TRBD1 or TRBD2 (5 bases each). The CDR3 is 14 amino acids. Germline assignment: CDR1 SGHAT and CDR2 FQNNGV. V was pared by 5 bases and J by 1 base, with 8 bases between. CDR3 sequence reads: CASSRGRNTGELFF. The CDR3, as DNA: TGTGCCAGCAGCCGGGGACGGAACACCGGGGAGCTGTTTTTT. Variable domain in full (rest from reference TRBV11-2 and TRBJ2-2): EAGVAQSPRYKIIEKRQSVAFWCNPISGHATLYWYQQILGQGPKLLIQFQNNGVVDDSQLPKDRFSAERLKGVDSTLKIQPAKLEDSAVYLCASSRGRNTGELFFGEGSRLTVL.

This clonotype appeared once. A junction boundary mismatches the germline segment, possibly from a read error. J is TRBJ2-2 and V is TRBV6-1, with a possible D match to TRBD2 (6 bases). Germline V gene data show CDR1 as MNHNS and CDR2 as SASEGT. The length of the CDR3 is 16 residues. CDR3 DNA: TGTGTCAGCAGTCCCCGAGGAGGGCAAACCTGGGGGGAGCTGTTTTTT. It codes for CVSSPRGGQTWGELFF.

Notes on this clonotype: One end of the junction does not line up with germline, which may come from a read error. The V gene is TRBV11-2, the J gene TRBJ2-1, with a possible D match to TRBD2 (5 bases). Germline CDR1 reads SGHAT; CDR2 reads FQNNGV. This CDR3 region has 16 residues. CDR3 DNA: TGTACCAGCAGCTCCTTCGGGGAAAGCTCCTACAATGAGCAGTTCTTC. Residues: CTSSSFGESSYNEQFF.

In its sample, this clonotype was seen many times. The chain is built from TRBV6-6 and TRBJ2-7; perhaps TRBD1 as D (6 bases). The V and J ends lost 2 bases and 3 bases respectively, with 23 bases between them. This CDR3 contains 18 residues. Germline assignment: CDR1 MNHNY and CDR2 SVGAGI (reference sequence). CDR3 sequence (DNA): TGTGCCAGCAGTTACGCGGCCTACAGGGAGTCTTTCCTCTACGAGCAGTACTTC. Translated, it gives CASSYAAYRESFLYEQYF.

On this clonotype: A much more abundant neighbour one base away suggests this may be a read error. This sequence joins TRBV12-3 or TRBV12-4 and TRBJ1-2; D remains unclear. The CDR3 spans 14 residues. V lost 7 bases, J lost 3 bases, and 15 bases lay in between. The CDR3 spells CASTFARGDYGYTF. The CDR3, as DNA: TGTGCCAGCACCTTCGCCCGGGGAGACTATGGCTACACCTTC.

To note about this clonotype: Being one base from a much bigger clone, this may be a read error. The chain links TRBV6-6 to TRBJ1-5; D uncertain. CDR3 length: 15 amino acids. V lost 6 bases and J 0 bases, leaving 12 bases between the germline ends. Germline loops: CDR1 MNHNY, CDR2 SVGAGI (reference sequence). CDR3: CASRQRVNSNQPQHF. The CDR3 nucleotides read TGTGCCAGCAGGCAAAGAGTTAATAGCAATCAGCCCCAGCATTTT.

A note on this clonotype: The junction shows a germline mismatch at one end, possibly a read error. V and J are TRBV11-3 and TRBJ2-1; 8 bases line up with TRBD1. CDR3 length: 17 amino acids. CDR1 and CDR2 (germline): SGHNT, YENEEA. The CDR3 loop reads CACSLRQGIYLGDEQFF. The CDR3 DNA sequence: TGTGCCTGCAGCTTAAGACAGGGGATATACTTAGGGGATGAGCAGTTCTTC.